Following are 25 T cell receptor beta chains from one sample sequenced in a study of T cell responses to AZD1222 COVID-19 vaccine. The repertoire was sequenced with immunoSEQ multiplex PCR; TCRdb's copy has only in-frame clones and lacks some. The repertoire holds some 54,000 clones, with roughly 87% as singletons. The starting material was peripheral blood, obtained on day 0 of AZD1222 vaccination. The origin of the receptors is an adult in good health.

The chain links TRBV9 to TRBJ1-1, with no clear D. V was trimmed by 4 bases and J by 7 bases, leaving 14 bases between them. CDR3 size: 13 residues. In germline, CDR1 is SGDLS, CDR2 YYNGEE. CDR3 sequence (DNA): TGTGCCAGCAGCCCTAAGCCAATTGGTGAAGCTTTCTTT. The encoded protein is CASSPKPIGEAFF.

There are a few counts of this clone. This CDR3 reads CASSPPGQSSYNEQFF. The CDR3 DNA reads as TGTGCCAGCAGCCCCCCGGGACAGAGCTCCTACAATGAGCAGTTCTTC. The V gene is TRBV4-2, the J gene TRBJ2-1; 7 positions agree with TRBD1. The CDR3 covers 16 residues. Germline CDR1 and CDR2: LGHNA and YNFKEQ. The V segment lost 4 bases and the J segment 0 bases; nucleotides outside the gene matches: 6.

The count of this clone is one. The chain is built from TRBV3-1 (or the pseudogene TRBV3-2) and TRBJ1-1; D is undetermined. The CDR3 runs to 13 residues. Trimming stripped 1 base from V and 5 bases from J, with 8 bases between. Germline V CDR1 and CDR2: LGHDT, YNNKEL (reference sequence). The CDR3 region is CASSQGGGTEAFF. The CDR3 coding sequence is TGTGCCAGCAGCCAAGGAGGTGGAACTGAAGCTTTCTTT.

The chain links TRBV7-9 to TRBJ2-5; 8 nucleotides align to TRBD1. In germline, CDR1 is SEHNR, CDR2 FQNEAQ (reference sequence). This CDR3 spans 15 amino acids. Trimming cost V 3 bases and J 5 bases; bases outside gene matches: 8. This CDR3 is CASSFIDRGSETQYF. The CDR3 DNA reads as TGTGCCAGCAGCTTTATTGACAGGGGTTCGGAGACCCAGTACTTC.

The chain is built from TRBV28 and TRBJ1-1, with 7 bases aligning to TRBD1. With V trimmed by 6 bases and J by 1 base, 5 bases remained unmatched. This CDR3 has 14 amino acids. Germline CDR1 reads MDHEN; CDR2 reads SYDVKM. CDR3 region: CASSSGGGNTEAFF. The CDR3 coding sequence is TGTGCCAGCAGCTCAGGGGGAGGGAACACTGAAGCTTTCTTT.

A single count supports this clone. This chain joins TRBV2 and TRBJ2-7; D possibly matches TRBD1 or TRBD2 (5 bases each). The CDR3 loop spans 19 amino acids. Per germline, CDR1 SNHLY and CDR2 FYNNEI. Trimming cost V 5 bases and J 4 bases, with 30 bases left between them. The CDR3 is CASSPGRQRTTINLYEQYF. The DNA for the CDR3 is TGTGCCAGCAGTCCGGGGCGACAGCGAACAACAATAAACCTTTACGAGCAGTACTTC.

CDR3 in DNA: TGTGCCAGCCGGCTTGGCCCGGGAGGGACAGATACGCAGTATTTT. Protein sequence: CASRLGPGGTDTQYF. The V and J genes are TRBV7-2 and TRBJ2-3; 8 bases are shared with TRBD2. Germline CDR1 reads SGHTA; CDR2 reads FQGNSA. This CDR3 contains 15 residues. Trimming cost V 8 bases and J 3 bases; bases outside gene matches: 10.

V and J are TRBV5-8 and TRBJ1-1; TRBD1 matches at 12 bases. Trimming at V came to 6 bases and at J to 5 bases, leaving 5 bases not matched to a gene. Germline CDR1 SGHTS, CDR2 YDEGEE. The CDR3 runs to 14 residues. The CDR3, as DNA: TGTGCCAGCATCAGGGACAGGGGGCGGACTGAAGCTTTCTTT. This translates into CASIRDRGRTEAFF.

This clone was seen a few times. Here the CDR3 reads CASSGDRGINSPLHF. Written as DNA, the CDR3 is TGTGCCAGCAGTGGGGACAGGGGGATTAATTCACCCCTCCACTTT. The rearrangement uses TRBV2 and TRBJ1-6; 11 nucleotides match TRBD1. CDR3 length: 15 amino acids. The V and J ends lost 4 bases and 6 bases, in that order; junction bases with no gene match: 2. CDR1 SNHLY and CDR2 FYNNEI come from the germline V gene.

The J gene is TRBJ2-7, the V gene TRBV6-6; 15 nucleotides line up with TRBD2. The CDR3 has 16 amino acids. Trimming removed 2 bases from V and 6 bases from J; junction bases left unmatched: 5. Germline V gene sequence: CDR1 MNHNY, CDR2 SVGAGI (reference sequence). CDR3 sequence (DNA): TGTGCCAGCAGTTACCCCGGACTAGCGGGGGGGGGCGAGCAGTACTTC. This codes for CASSYPGLAGGGEQYF.

The rearrangement links TRBV12-3 or TRBV12-4 to TRBJ2-1; 7 bases align to TRBD2. The V gene end was trimmed by 7 bases and the J gene end by 2 bases; junction bases not matched to a gene: 2. The CDR3 covers 13 residues. This CDR3 reads CASTGGAYNEQFF. CDR3 in DNA: TGTGCCAGCACTGGGGGGGCCTACAATGAGCAGTTCTTC.

V is TRBV6-5 and J is TRBJ2-1; 12 bases line up with TRBD2. The trim removed 2 bases at V and 8 bases at J, leaving 7 bases unmatched. This CDR3 comprises 16 residues. The germline CDR1 and CDR2 sequences are MNHEY and SVGAGI. DNA of the CDR3: TGTGCCAGCAGTTACACGCTAGCGGGGGGGCCACATGAGCAGTTCTTC. Its protein is CASSYTLAGGPHEQFF.

The chain employs TRBV6-2 or TRBV6-3 and TRBJ2-7; TRBD1 aligns across 8 bases. Germline V gene lookup returns CDR1 MNHEY and CDR2 SVGEGT. The CDR3 runs 15 residues. J gave up 5 bases and V 5 bases, and 11 bases lay outside the gene matches. Here the CDR3 reads CASSLAGTGIHEQYF. CDR3 nucleotide sequence: TGTGCCAGCAGTCTGGCCGGGACAGGAATCCACGAGCAGTACTTC.

This sequence joins TRBV7-9 and TRBJ2-6, with a tentative D call TRBD1 (5 bases). Per germline, CDR1 SEHNR and CDR2 FQNEAQ (reference sequence). The CDR3 runs 16 residues. V was cut by 5 bases and J by 4 bases, with 15 bases left in between. The CDR3 DNA sequence: TGTGCCAGCAGCAAGAGAAGGGGTATAGGGGCCAACGTCCTGACTTTC. This gives the protein CASSKRRGIGANVLTF.

This chain joins TRBV28 and TRBJ1-5, with TRBD1 matching 12 bases. The J segment lost 6 bases and the V segment lost 6 bases, leaving 6 bases of the junction unmatched. The CDR3 is 15 residues long. Germline lookup yields CDR1 MDHEN and CDR2 SYDVKM. CDR3 sequence reads: CASSLGTGGSQPQHF. Written as DNA, the CDR3 is TGTGCCAGCAGCCTAGGGACAGGGGGCAGTCAGCCCCAGCATTTT.

A few counts support this clone. This rearrangement joins TRBV6-1 to TRBJ2-7; TRBD2 agrees at 13 bases. The germline CDR1 and CDR2 sequences are MNHNS and SASEGT. This CDR3 spans 16 amino acids. V shed 4 bases, J shed 4 bases, and the junction held 7 bases outside the gene matches. The CDR3 region is CASSVLRTSGSYEQYF. The DNA of the CDR3 is TGTGCCAGCAGTGTCCTTAGGACTAGCGGGAGTTACGAGCAGTACTTC.

The CDR3 spells CASSGGGSYNEQFF. The CDR3 DNA reads TGTGCCAGCAGCGGTGGGGGCTCCTACAATGAGCAGTTCTTC. V is TRBV5-6 and J is TRBJ2-1, with D perhaps TRBD1 or TRBD2 (5 bases each). V lost 4 bases, J lost 0 bases, and 8 bases lay in between. There are 14 residues in the CDR3. Per germline, CDR1 SGHDT and CDR2 YYEEEE. Looking up the rest from reference TRBV5-6 and TRBJ2-1 gives the full variable domain: DAGVTQSPTHLIKTRGQQVTLRCSPKSGHDTVSWYQQALGQGPQFIFQYYEEEERQRGNFPDRFSGHQFPNYSSELNVNALLLGDSALYLCASSGGGSYNEQFFGPGTRLTVL.

As DNA, the CDR3 is TGTGCCAGCAGCTTATTGGCACAAACGTCAGCTGAAGCTTTCTTT. It codes for CASSLLAQTSAEAFF. The rearrangement joins TRBV13 to TRBJ1-1; D unclear. Germline V gene sequence: CDR1 PRHDT, CDR2 FYEKMQ (reference sequence). The CDR3 loop spans 15 amino acids. V lost 2 bases to trimming and J lost 6 bases, with 16 bases between them.

The V call is TRBV12-5, the J call TRBJ2-2, with D unclear. V lost 6 bases, J lost 6 bases, and 8 bases lay in between. Germline V lookup: CDR1 LGHNT, CDR2 FRNRAP. The CDR3 totals 12 residues. The CDR3 loop reads CASGPRPGELFF. As DNA, the CDR3 is TGTGCTAGTGGCCCCAGGCCCGGGGAGCTGTTTTTT.

V usage is TRBV7-2 and J usage is TRBJ1-1, with D uncertain. The CDR3 is 14 amino acids. The V end was cut by 2 bases, the J end by 1 base, with 8 bases between. Germline V CDR1 and CDR2: SGHTA, FQGNSA. CDR3 coding DNA: TGTGCCAGCAGCTTATGGTCTCGGAACACTGAAGCTTTCTTT. As protein: CASSLWSRNTEAFF.

The chain recombines TRBV4-2 with TRBJ2-7, with D possibly TRBD2 on 5 matching bases. Germline V gene data show CDR1 as LGHNA and CDR2 as YNFKEQ. V was pared by 4 bases and J by 1 base, with 11 bases between. The CDR3 runs to 14 residues. The CDR3: CASSPSEASYEQYF. The DNA of the CDR3 is TGTGCCAGCAGCCCCTCGGAGGCGTCCTACGAGCAGTACTTC.

The chain has TRBV28 and TRBJ1-5, with D unclear. The CDR3 extends over 15 amino acids. Trimming took off 6 bases at V and 0 bases at J, with 12 bases between the two ends. The germline CDR1 and CDR2 sequences are MDHEN and SYDVKM. CDR3 nucleotide sequence: TGTGCCAGCAGCGGTGCCGGCAGTAGCAATCAGCCCCAGCATTTT. As protein: CASSGAGSSNQPQHF.

This sequence joins TRBV4-1 and TRBJ2-1; D possibly uses TRBD1 or TRBD2 (5 bases each). Germline V gives CDR1 MGHRA, CDR2 YSYEKL. This CDR3 comprises 14 residues. Trimming stripped 4 bases from V and 5 bases from J, with 12 bases between. CDR3 protein: CASSPSADNNEQFF. The CDR3 DNA reads TGCGCCAGCAGCCCCTCAGCGGACAACAATGAGCAGTTCTTC.

The chain recombines TRBV5-1 with TRBJ1-1; D ambiguous. Germline values: CDR1 SGHRS, CDR2 YFSETQ. V lost 2 bases to trimming and J lost 1 base, with 9 bases between them. The CDR3 totals 14 residues. The CDR3 loop is CASSFEYRNTEAFF. The CDR3 region has the DNA TGCGCCAGCAGCTTTGAGTATAGGAACACTGAAGCTTTCTTT. Supplemented by reference TRBV5-1 and TRBJ1-1, the full variable domain reads KAGVTQTPRYLIKTRGQQVTLSCSPISGHRSVSWYQQTPGQGLQFLFEYFSETQRNKGNFPGRFSGRQFSNSRSEMNVSTLELGDSALYLCASSFEYRNTEAFFGQGTRLTVV.

The chain uses TRBV7-2 and TRBJ1-5; D is ambiguous. The length of the CDR3 is 13 residues. The ends were cut back, 5 bases at V and 5 bases at J, with 10 bases in the middle. Germline V gene data show CDR1 as SGHTA and CDR2 as FQGNSA. The DNA of the CDR3 is TGTGCCAGCAGCCGTTTGACATATCAGCCCCAGCATTTT. Its translation: CASSRLTYQPQHF.